The rows below give T cell receptor beta chains drawn from one sample of a study of blood T cells in healthy people across ages. TCRdb itself ran the 5' RACE reads through MiXCR, one entry per CDR3 protein. The sample shows 600,000 to 850,000 distinct CDR3 sequences, 20% to 25% of them seen only once. This sample was shared with a second study, whose subject was T cells of mothers and their children.

The sample comprised blood. These TCRs come from a boy between 10 and 17 years old in good health. CDR3s include the opening cysteine and the closing phenylalanine or tryptophan. A D gene is named only where the DNA matches it firmly. Part of the rows lack a size; the others show once, few, many or a class for expanded clones.

few	TRBV28	TRBJ2-7	.	CASSGAGSEREQYF	TGTGCCAGCTCCGGTGCAGGGTCGGAGAGAGAGCAGTACTTC
few	TRBV20-1	TRBJ1-2	TRBD1	CSARDPGGIYGYTF	TGCAGTGCTAGAGATCCAGGGGGGATCTATGGCTACACCTTC
.	TRBV3-1	TRBJ1-4	.	CASSHPRTGMGEKLFF	TGTGCCAGCAGCCATCCCCGGACGGGAATGGGAGAAAAACTGTTTTTT
few	TRBV12-3/TRBV12-4	TRBJ1-6	.	CASSLKEGFSSPLHF	TGTGCCAGCAGTTTAAAAGAGGGCTTTTCTTCACCCCTCCACTTT
.	TRBV11-2	TRBJ2-2	.	CASSLAQYTGELFF	TGTGCCAGCAGCTTAGCACAGTACACCGGGGAGCTGTTTTTT
few	TRBV29-1	TRBJ1-4	TRBD1	CSVNTGATNEKLFF	TGCAGCGTTAATACAGGGGCCACTAATGAAAAACTGTTTTTT
.	TRBV28	TRBJ2-5	TRBD1	CASSLTGVYNEQSF	TGTGCCAGCAGTTTAACAGGGGTCTACAATGAGCAGTCCTTC
.	TRBV5-1	TRBJ2-3	TRBD2	CASRLTSGRADTQYF	TGCGCCAGCAGGCTGACTAGCGGGAGGGCAGATACGCAGTATTTT
.	TRBV5-1	TRBJ1-2	.	CASGNKDRSYGYTF	TGCGCCAGCGGGAACAAAGACCGGAGCTATGGCTACACCTTC
few	TRBV12-3/TRBV12-4	TRBJ1-2	.	CASGSALLGLGYGYTF	TGTGCCAGCGGGTCCGCACTCCTAGGGCTGGGCTATGGCTACACCTTC
few	TRBV9	TRBJ2-4	.	CASSPHFEYVNIQYF	TGTGCCAGCAGCCCGCATTTCGAGTACGTAAACATTCAGTACTTC
.	TRBV28	TRBJ2-7	TRBD2	CASSELAGTAYEQYF	TGTGCCAGCAGTGAGCTAGCGGGCACTGCCTACGAGCAGTACTTC
.	TRBV6-1	TRBJ2-3	TRBD2	CASSRPGLALEEDTQYF	TGTGCCAGCAGTAGACCGGGACTAGCGTTAGAGGAAGATACGCAGTATTTT
.	TRBV12-3/TRBV12-4	TRBJ2-2	.	CASSHRERTGELFF	TGTGCCAGCAGTCACAGGGAGCGGACCGGGGAGCTGTTTTTT
few	TRBV5-6	TRBJ2-1	TRBD2	CASSLLKREIDEQFF	TGTGCCAGCAGCTTGTTGAAGCGGGAGATCGATGAGCAGTTCTTC
few	TRBV10-3	TRBJ2-1	TRBD2	CATRTSSDEQFF	TGTGCCACCCGGACTAGCTCGGATGAGCAGTTCTTC
.	TRBV6-5	TRBJ2-7	.	CATLSSYEQYF	TGTGCCACCTTGAGCTCCTACGAGCAGTACTTC
.	TRBV6-6	TRBJ2-3	.	CASRSIKSTDTQYF	TGTGCCAGCAGAAGTATAAAGAGCACAGATACGCAGTATTTT
few	TRBV20-1	TRBJ2-3	.	CSAIPGTDTQYF	TGCAGTGCTATACCTGGGACAGATACGCAGTATTTT
.	TRBV7-3	TRBJ1-2	TRBD1	CASSLGTGRGYTF	TGTGCCAGCAGCTTAGGGACAGGGCGTGGCTACACCTTC
.	TRBV28	TRBJ1-5	.	CASRPQGRGNQPQHF	TGTGCCAGCAGGCCACAGGGAAGGGGCAATCAGCCCCAGCATTTT
.	TRBV12-3/TRBV12-4	TRBJ2-1	.	CASSLRDVSRGEQFF	TGTGCCAGCAGTTTGCGGGACGTCTCCCGAGGAGAGCAGTTCTTC